This entry features one TCR beta chain sequence. Its matching antigen is unknown. The data originate from a study of cytomegalovirus exposure and HLA in healthy donors. Findings and caveats of the study: Presence/absence analyses assumed roughly uniform sequencing depth across donors, which may not hold.

Primers: 60 Vbeta forward and 13 Jbeta reverse. Sequencing used immunoSEQ multiplex PCR; TCRdb keeps in-frame clones, though not all of them. The sample contains roughly 130,000 clones, about 85% of which appear only once. This CDR3 contains 16 residues. The V gene's germline CDR1 is LNHDA and CDR2 SQIVND (reference sequence). J was trimmed by 2 bases and V by 6 bases; bases with no gene match: 7. This chain uses TRBV19 with TRBJ2-1; 10 nucleotides align to TRBD2. The receptor's source is a boy aged 5-17 years in good health and CMV-seronegative. Sequenced: PBMCs. The CDR3 DNA reads as TGTGCCAGTAGCCAGGCTAGCGGGGGCCCCTACAATGAGCAGTTCTTC. This codes for CASSQASGGPYNEQFF.